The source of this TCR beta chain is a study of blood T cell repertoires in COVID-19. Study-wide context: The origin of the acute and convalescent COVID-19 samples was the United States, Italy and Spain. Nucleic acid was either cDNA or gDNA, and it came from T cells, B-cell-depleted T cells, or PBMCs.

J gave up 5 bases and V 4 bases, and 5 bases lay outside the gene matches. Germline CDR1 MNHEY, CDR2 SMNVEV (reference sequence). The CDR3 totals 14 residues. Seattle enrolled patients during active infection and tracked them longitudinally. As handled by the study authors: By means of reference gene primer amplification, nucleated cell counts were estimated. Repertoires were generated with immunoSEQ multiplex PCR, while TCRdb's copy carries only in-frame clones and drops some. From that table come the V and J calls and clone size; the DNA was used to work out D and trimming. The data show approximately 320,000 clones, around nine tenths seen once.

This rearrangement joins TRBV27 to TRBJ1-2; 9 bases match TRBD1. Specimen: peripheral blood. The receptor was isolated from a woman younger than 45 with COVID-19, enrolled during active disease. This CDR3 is CASSYGTGSYGYTF. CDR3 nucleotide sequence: TGTGCCAGCAGTTACGGGACAGGGAGTTATGGCTACACCTTC.